This T cell receptor (beta chain) was identified during a study of vaccination and CD4 T cells after COVID-19. Treatment specified: approximately 11-day PBMC culture with coronavirus spike peptide pools or control peptides (ViraFEST assay). The study's findings and limits: Median SARS-CoV-2-reactive clonotype numbers went from around 19 to 38; this increase was not significant.

V was pared by 1 base and J by 6 bases, with 13 bases between. The CDR3 runs to 14 residues. The germline V gene encodes CDR1 SGHTA and CDR2 FQGNSA. Comment on this clonotype: Its target is not known.

The Oncomine TCR Beta short-read assay sequenced DNA from cultured CD4+ T cells. TCRdb analysed the PCR reads with MiXCR anew, one entry per CDR3 protein. The top ten clones hold 20% to 25% of a sample with 7,700 or so distinct CDR3 sequences, approximately 22% of them seen once. Specimen: CD4+ T cells from blood, cultured in vitro, collected after SARS-CoV-2 vaccination. The chain recombines TRBV7-2 with TRBJ2-7; D may correspond to TRBD1 or TRBD2 (5 bases each). This TCR derives from a human donor who had recovered from COVID-19. CDR3 DNA sequence: TGTGCCAGCAGCTTAGGGGGACCGGGCGGCGAGCAGTACTTC. Its translation is CASSLGGPGGEQYF.